Listed here is a single T cell receptor (beta chain). As handled by the study authors: Estimates of nucleated cell counts were drawn from the amplification of reference gene primers. Data came from immunoSEQ multiplex PCR; TCRdb stores just in-frame clones and leaves some out. That table supplies the V and J calls and clone size; D and trimming were determined from the DNA. The table lists about 91,000 clones, 85% to 90% of them singletons. The source of the sample is a study of blood T cell repertoires in COVID-19. On the study more broadly: COVID-19 samples, acute and convalescent, were from the United States, Italy and Spain. From T cells, B-cell-depleted T cells, or PBMCs came the material, which was cDNA or gDNA.

The V end lost 7 bases, the J end lost 4 bases, and 20 bases lay between the germline ends. The CDR3 is 15 residues long. Germline V gene sequence: CDR1 SQVTM, CDR2 ANQGSEA. This TCR was recovered from a woman older than 75 with active COVID-19. The gene calls are TRBV29-1 and TRBJ1-3; D call uncertain. Source material: peripheral blood. The CDR3 DNA reads TGCAGCGCATCTAACGCAGGAAAATCAGGAAACACCATATATTTT. It yields the protein CSASNAGKSGNTIYF.